The 7 T cell receptor beta chains below all came from one sample that was sequenced in a study of cytomegalovirus exposure and HLA in healthy donors. This PCR relied on a set of 60 Vbeta primers and 13 Jbeta primers. Measured with immunoSEQ multiplex PCR; TCRdb has only the in-frame clones, and not every one. The repertoire has roughly 200,000 clones, over 75% of them found once; the top ten carry about 0.5%. The sample taken for sequencing was PBMCs. These receptors were taken from a woman between 45 and 60 years old in good health and CMV-seronegative.

V and J are TRBV4-3 and TRBJ2-3; 10 positions agree with TRBD2. The CDR3 length is 14 residues. Germline loops: CDR1 LGHNA, CDR2 YSLEER. Trimming took 1 base from V and 13 from J; bases not matched to a gene: 8. DNA of the CDR3: TGCGCCAGCAGCCAAGTTACCGGGACTAGCGATAAGTATTTT. Amino acid sequence: CASSQVTGTSDKYF.

This rearrangement joins TRBV7-9 to TRBJ2-1, with D maybe TRBD2 (5 bases). Germline CDR1 and CDR2: SEHNR and FQNEAQ (reference sequence). The CDR3 sequence is 12 residues long. V lost 1 base and J 9 bases, leaving 7 bases between the germline ends. The CDR3 DNA follows: TGTGCCAGCAGCTTAGGTGAGGGTGAGCAGTTCTTC. Translating it yields CASSLGEGEQFF.

J is TRBJ1-4 and V is TRBV27; a possible D gene is TRBD1 (5 bases). V lost 1 base, J lost 8 bases, and 20 bases lay in between. This CDR3 comprises 17 residues. Germline-derived CDR1 and CDR2 are MNHEY and SMNVEV (reference sequence). The chain's CDR3 is CASSLWAGAGGREKLFF. The DNA of the CDR3 is TGTGCCAGCAGTTTATGGGCAGGCGCCGGGGGGAGAGAAAAACTGTTTTTT.

The chain links TRBV7-9 to TRBJ2-5; a weak D match, TRBD1 (5 bases). The CDR3 sequence is 15 residues long. The germline gives CDR1 SEHNR, CDR2 FQNEAQ (reference sequence). The ends were cut back, 5 bases at V and 3 bases at J, with 16 bases in the middle. DNA of the CDR3: TGTGCCAGCAGCGCTGACACAGGAGAAAAAGAGACCCAGTACTTC. Protein sequence: CASSADTGEKETQYF.

CDR3 nucleotide sequence: TGTGCCAGCAGCAGGACTAGTTTGAACACCGGGGAGCTGTTTTTT. Its translation is CASSRTSLNTGELFF. This chain connects TRBV6-5 to TRBJ2-2; 7 nucleotides match TRBD2. The germline gives CDR1 MNHEY, CDR2 SVGAGI. The CDR3 spans 15 residues. J lost 1 base, V lost 6 bases, and 5 bases had no gene match.

The J gene is TRBJ2-2, the V gene TRBV27; 7 bases fit TRBD1. The germline V gene encodes CDR1 MNHEY and CDR2 SMNVEV (reference sequence). The CDR3 spans 15 residues. Trimming at V came to 6 bases and at J to 3 bases, leaving 7 bases not matched to a gene. CDR3 protein: CASRRTGTYTGELFF. The CDR3 DNA reads TGTGCCAGCAGACGGACAGGAACGTACACCGGGGAGCTGTTTTTT.

J is TRBJ2-5 and V is TRBV29-1; tentative D call: TRBD1 (5 bases). V was cut by 2 bases and J by 9 bases, with 16 bases left in between. The germline CDR1 and CDR2 sequences are SQVTM and ANQGSEA. CDR3 length: 13 amino acids. CDR3 amino acids: CSVELGGSRAQYF. CDR3 nucleotides: TGCAGCGTTGAATTGGGCGGAAGCAGGGCCCAGTACTTC.